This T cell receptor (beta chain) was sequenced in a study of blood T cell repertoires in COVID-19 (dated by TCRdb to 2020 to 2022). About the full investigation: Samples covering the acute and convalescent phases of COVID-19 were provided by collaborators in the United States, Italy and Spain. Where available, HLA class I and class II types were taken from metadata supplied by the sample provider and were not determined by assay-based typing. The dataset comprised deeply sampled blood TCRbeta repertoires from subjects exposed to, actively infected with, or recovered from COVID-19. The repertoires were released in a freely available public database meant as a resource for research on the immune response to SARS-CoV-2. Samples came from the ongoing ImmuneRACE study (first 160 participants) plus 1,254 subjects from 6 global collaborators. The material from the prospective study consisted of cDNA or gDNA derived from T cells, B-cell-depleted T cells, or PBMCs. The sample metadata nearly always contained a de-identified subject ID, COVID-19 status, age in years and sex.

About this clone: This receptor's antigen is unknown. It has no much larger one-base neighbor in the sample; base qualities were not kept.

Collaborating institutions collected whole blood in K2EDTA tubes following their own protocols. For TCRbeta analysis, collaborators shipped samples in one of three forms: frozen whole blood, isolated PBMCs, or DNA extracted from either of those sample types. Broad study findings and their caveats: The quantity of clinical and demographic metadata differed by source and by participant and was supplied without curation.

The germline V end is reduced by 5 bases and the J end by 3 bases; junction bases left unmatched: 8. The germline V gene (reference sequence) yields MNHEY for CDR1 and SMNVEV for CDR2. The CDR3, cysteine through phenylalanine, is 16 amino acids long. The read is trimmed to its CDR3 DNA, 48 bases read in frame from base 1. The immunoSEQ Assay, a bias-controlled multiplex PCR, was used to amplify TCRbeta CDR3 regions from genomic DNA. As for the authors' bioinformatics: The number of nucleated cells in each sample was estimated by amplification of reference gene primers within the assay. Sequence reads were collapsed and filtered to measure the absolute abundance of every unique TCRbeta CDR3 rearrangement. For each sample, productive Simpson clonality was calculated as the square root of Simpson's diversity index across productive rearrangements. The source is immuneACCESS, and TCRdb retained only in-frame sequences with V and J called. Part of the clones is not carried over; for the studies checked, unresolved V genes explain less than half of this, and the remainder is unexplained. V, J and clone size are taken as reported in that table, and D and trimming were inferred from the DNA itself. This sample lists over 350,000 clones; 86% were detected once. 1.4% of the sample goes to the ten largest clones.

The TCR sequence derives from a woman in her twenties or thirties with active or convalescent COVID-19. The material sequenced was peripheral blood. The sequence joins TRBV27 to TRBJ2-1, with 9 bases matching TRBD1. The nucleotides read TGTGCCAGCAGTCCCTTCGGACAGGGGAGCTACAATGAGCAGTTCTTC. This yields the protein CASSPFGQGSYNEQFF.